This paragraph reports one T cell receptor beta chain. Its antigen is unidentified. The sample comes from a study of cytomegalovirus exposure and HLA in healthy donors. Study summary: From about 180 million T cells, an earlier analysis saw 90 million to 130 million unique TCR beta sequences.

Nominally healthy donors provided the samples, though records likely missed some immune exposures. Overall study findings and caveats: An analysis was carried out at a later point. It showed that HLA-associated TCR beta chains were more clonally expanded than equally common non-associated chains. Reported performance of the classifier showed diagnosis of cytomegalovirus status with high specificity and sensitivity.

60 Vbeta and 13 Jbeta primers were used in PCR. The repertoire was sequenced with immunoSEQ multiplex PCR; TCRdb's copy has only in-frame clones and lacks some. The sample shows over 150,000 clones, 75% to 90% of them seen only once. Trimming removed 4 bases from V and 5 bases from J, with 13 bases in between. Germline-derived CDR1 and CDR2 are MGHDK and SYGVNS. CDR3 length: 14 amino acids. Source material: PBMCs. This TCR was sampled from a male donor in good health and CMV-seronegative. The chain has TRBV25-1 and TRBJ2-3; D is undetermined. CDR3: CASSAATALDTQYF. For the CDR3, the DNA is TGTGCCAGCAGTGCGGCGACTGCTCTAGATACGCAGTATTTT.